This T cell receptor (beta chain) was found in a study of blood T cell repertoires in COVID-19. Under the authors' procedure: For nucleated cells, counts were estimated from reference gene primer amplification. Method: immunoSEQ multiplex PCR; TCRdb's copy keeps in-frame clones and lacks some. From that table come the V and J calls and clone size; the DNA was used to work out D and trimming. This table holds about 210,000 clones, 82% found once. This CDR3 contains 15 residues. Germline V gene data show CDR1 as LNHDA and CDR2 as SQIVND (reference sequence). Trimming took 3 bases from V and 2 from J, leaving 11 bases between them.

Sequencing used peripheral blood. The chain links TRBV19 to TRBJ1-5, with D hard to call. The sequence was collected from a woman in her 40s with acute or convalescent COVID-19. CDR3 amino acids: CASSIQVQGNQPQHF. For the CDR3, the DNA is TGTGCCAGTAGTATCCAGGTTCAAGGCAATCAGCCCCAGCATTTT.